The clone carrying this TCR beta chain was seen more than once but under ten times. Its antigen is unknown. This sample is part of a study of spatial heterogeneity in lung cancer. TCRdb re-called the 5' RACE reads with MiXCR, one entry per CDR3 protein. The table records 12,000 or so distinct CDR3 sequences, about 15% of them present only once. The CDR3 is made up of 13 amino acids. V was clipped by 0 bases and J by 4 bases, with 6 bases between them. The germline CDR1 and CDR2 sequences are SGHRS and YFSETQ. Time point described: sample taken at primary tumor resection. Study-level points and caveats: In tumor T cells, estimated coverage reached around 7% for alpha chains and about 13% for beta chains. Tumor mutation count correlated with how many alpha and beta TCRs expanded intratumorally.

The chain recombines TRBV5-1 with TRBJ2-3; D is perhaps TRBD1 (6 bases). The sequence derives from a male donor with early-stage non-small cell lung cancer. The sequencing here drew on lung tumor tissue, taken at surgery. The CDR3 here is CASSLGQADTQYF. The CDR3 nucleotides are TGCGCCAGCAGCTTGGGACAGGCAGATACGCAGTATTTT. Drawing the rest from reference TRBV5-1 and TRBJ2-3, the complete variable domain is KAGVTQTPRYLIKTRGQQVTLSCSPISGHRSVSWYQQTPGQGLQFLFEYFSETQRNKGNFPGRFSGRQFSNSRSEMNVSTLELGDSALYLCASSLGQADTQYFGPGTRLTVL.